One T cell receptor beta chain is described in this entry. TCRdb called the RT-PCR reads again in MiXCR, with one record for every CDR3 protein. The sample carries roughly 940,000 distinct CDR3 sequences, over 15% recorded once. This sample is drawn from a study of patients and donors after allogeneic stem cell transplantation. The TCR originated in a human donor who was either an allogeneic HSCT recipient or a stem cell or donor lymphocyte infusion donor (not recorded which). It is not recorded whose cells these are; they may come from a transplant donor. Sequencing was carried out using blood, either unsorted or a sorted T cell fraction (not recorded which).

The CDR3 region has the DNA TGTGCCAGCTCCCAACACGGGCGGGCAGACGAGACCCAGTACTTC. Translating gives CASSQHGRADETQYF. This sequence joins TRBV27 and TRBJ2-5; TRBD2 might be the D (5 bases). With 8 bases removed from V and 5 bases from J, the gap between germline ends came to 21 bases. This CDR3 is 15 amino acids long. Germline V gene data show CDR1 as MNHEY and CDR2 as SMNVEV (reference sequence).